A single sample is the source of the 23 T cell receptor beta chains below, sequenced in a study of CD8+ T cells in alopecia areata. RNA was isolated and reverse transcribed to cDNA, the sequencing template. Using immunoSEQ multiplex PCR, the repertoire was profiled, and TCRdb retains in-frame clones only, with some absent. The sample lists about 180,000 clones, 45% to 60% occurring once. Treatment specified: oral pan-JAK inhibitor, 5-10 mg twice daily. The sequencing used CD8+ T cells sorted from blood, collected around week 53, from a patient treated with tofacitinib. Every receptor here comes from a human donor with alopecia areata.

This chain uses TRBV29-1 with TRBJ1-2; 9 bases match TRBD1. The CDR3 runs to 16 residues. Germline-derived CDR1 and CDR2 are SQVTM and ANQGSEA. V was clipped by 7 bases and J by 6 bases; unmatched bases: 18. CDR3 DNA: TGCAGCGAAGCAACGGGACAGGGAATATCTTCCCATGGCTACACCTTC. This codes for CSEATGQGISSHGYTF.

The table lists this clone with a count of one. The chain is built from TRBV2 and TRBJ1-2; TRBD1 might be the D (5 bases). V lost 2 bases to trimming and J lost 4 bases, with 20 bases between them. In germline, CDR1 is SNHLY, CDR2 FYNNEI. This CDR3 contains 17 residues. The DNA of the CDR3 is TGTGCCAGCAGTGAACTTGGAGAGGCAGGGAACAGCTATGGCTACACCTTC. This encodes CASSELGEAGNSYGYTF.

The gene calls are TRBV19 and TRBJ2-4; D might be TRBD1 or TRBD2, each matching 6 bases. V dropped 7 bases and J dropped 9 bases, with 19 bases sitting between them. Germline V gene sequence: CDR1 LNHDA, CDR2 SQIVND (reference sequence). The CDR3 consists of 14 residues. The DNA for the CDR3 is TGTGCCAGTACCATGGAGGGGGTTTTCGGCATTCAGTACTTC. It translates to CASTMEGVFGIQYF.

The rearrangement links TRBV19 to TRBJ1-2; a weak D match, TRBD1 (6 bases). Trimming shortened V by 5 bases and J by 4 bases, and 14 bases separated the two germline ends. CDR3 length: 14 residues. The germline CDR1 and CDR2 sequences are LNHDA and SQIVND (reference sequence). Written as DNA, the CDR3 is TGTGCCAGTAGTTCGGGGGACACGGCCTATGGCTACACCTTC. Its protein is CASSSGDTAYGYTF.

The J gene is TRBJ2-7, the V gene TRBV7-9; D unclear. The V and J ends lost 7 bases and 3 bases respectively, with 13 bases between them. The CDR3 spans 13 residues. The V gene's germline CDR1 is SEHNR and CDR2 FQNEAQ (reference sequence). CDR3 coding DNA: TGTGCCAGCAACCTGGGGATAGGCTACGAGCAGTACTTC. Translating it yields CASNLGIGYEQYF.

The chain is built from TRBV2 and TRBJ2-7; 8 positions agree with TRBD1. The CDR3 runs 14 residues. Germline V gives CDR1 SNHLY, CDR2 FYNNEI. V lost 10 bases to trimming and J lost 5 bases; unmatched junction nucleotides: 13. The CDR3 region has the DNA TGTGCCACGGACAGGGATCCCCTCCTTGACGAGCAGTACTTC. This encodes CATDRDPLLDEQYF.

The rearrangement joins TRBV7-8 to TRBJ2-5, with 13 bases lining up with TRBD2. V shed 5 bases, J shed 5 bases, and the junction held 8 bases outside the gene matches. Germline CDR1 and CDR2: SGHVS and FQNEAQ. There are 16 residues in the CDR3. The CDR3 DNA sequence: TGTGCCAGCAGCGCCGGGACTAGCGGGGTCGGGGAGACCCAGTACTTC. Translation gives CASSAGTSGVGETQYF.

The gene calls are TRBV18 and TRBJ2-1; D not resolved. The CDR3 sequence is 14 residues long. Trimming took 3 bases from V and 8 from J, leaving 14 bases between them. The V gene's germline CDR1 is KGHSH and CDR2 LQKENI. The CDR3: CASSPLPMADEQFF. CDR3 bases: TGTGCCAGCTCACCGCTCCCCATGGCGGATGAGCAGTTCTTC. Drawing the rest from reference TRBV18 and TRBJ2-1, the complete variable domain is NAGVMQNPRHLVRRRGQEARLRCSPMKGHSHVYWYRQLPEEGLKFMVYLQKENIIDESGMPKERFSAEFPKEGPSILRIQQVVRGDSAAYFCASSPLPMADEQFFGPGTRLTVL.

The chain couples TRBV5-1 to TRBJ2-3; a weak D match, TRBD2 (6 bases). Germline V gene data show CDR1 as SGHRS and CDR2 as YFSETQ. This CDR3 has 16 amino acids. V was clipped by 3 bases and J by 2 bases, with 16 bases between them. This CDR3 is CASSWDFKLLTDTQYF. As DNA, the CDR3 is TGCGCCAGCAGCTGGGACTTTAAGCTACTCACAGATACGCAGTATTTT.

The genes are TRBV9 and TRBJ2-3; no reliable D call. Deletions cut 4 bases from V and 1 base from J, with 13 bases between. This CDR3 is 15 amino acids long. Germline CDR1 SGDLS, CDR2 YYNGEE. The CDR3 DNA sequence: TGTGCCAGCAGCTCCCTTGGGGTTGGCACAGATACGCAGTATTTT. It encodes CASSSLGVGTDTQYF.

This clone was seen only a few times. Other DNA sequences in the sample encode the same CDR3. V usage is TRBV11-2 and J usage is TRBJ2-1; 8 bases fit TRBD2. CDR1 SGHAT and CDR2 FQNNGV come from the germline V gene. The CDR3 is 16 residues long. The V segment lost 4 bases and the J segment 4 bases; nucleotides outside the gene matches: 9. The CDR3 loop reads CASSSDVAGGYNEQFF. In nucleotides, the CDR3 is TGTGCCAGCAGCTCGGATGTGGCGGGGGGTTACAATGAGCAGTTCTTC.

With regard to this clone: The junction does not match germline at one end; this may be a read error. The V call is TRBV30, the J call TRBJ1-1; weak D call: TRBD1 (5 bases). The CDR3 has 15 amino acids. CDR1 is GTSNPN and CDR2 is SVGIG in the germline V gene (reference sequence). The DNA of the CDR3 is TGTGCCCGGAGGGGATTTACCGGGGAAGGCACTGAAGCTTTCTTT. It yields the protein CARRGFTGEGTEAFF.

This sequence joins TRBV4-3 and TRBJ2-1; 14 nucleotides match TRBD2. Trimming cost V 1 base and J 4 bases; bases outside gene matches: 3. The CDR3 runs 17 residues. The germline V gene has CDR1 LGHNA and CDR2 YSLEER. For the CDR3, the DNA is TGCGCCAGCAGCCAAGGACTAGCGGGGGGGCTGTACAATGAGCAGTTCTTC. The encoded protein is CASSQGLAGGLYNEQFF.

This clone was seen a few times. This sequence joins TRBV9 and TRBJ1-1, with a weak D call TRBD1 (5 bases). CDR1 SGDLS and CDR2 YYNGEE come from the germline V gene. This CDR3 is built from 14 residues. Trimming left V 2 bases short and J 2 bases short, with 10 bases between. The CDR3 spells CASSVGGFNTEAFF. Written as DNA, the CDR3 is TGTGCCAGCAGCGTTGGGGGGTTCAACACTGAAGCTTTCTTT.

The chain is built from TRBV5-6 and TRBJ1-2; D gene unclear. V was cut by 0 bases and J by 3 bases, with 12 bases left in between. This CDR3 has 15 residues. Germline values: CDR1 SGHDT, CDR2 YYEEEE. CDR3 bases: TGTGCCAGCAGCTTGGAGGCCAGTTGGGACTATGGCTACACCTTC. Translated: CASSLEASWDYGYTF.

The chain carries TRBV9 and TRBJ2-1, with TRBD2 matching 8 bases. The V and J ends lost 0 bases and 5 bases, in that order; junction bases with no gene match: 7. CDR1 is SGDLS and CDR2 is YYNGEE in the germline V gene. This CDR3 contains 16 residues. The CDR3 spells CASSVAPRGGNNEQFF. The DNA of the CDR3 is TGTGCCAGCAGCGTAGCTCCTCGGGGGGGCAACAATGAGCAGTTCTTC.

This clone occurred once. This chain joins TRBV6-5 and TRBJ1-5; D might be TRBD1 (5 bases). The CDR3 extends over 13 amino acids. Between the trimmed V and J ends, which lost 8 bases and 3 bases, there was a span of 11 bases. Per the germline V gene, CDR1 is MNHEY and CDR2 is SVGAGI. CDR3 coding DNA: TGTGCCAGCTCCGAACAGGACAATCAGCCCCAGCATTTT. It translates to CASSEQDNQPQHF.

In DNA form, the CDR3 reads TGCAGCGTTGAAACGCCTAGCGGGCTCTCCTACAATGAGCAGTTCTTC. Encoded protein: CSVETPSGLSYNEQFF. The chain uses TRBV29-1 and TRBJ2-1, with 8 bases fitting TRBD2. Germline trimming cut 2 bases from V and 0 bases from J; bases unmatched to any gene: 6. The germline V gene encodes CDR1 SQVTM and CDR2 ANQGSEA. The CDR3 sequence is 16 residues long.

CDR3 DNA sequence: TGTGCCATCAGTGGCAGACGCTCGCAGGGGGCCCAGCATTTT. Translated: CAISGRRSQGAQHF. The chain joins TRBV10-3 to TRBJ1-5; 7 positions match TRBD1. Germline assignment: CDR1 ENHRY and CDR2 SYGVKD. CDR3 length equals 14 residues. V lost 4 bases to trimming and J lost 11 bases; unmatched junction nucleotides: 11.

The CDR3: CASSPTKRANYGYTF. The CDR3 DNA is TGTGCCAGCAGCCCCACGAAGCGGGCAAACTATGGCTACACCTTC. This rearrangement joins TRBV14 to TRBJ1-2; D gene ambiguous. With 4 bases removed from V and 2 bases from J, the gap between germline ends came to 14 bases. Germline lookup yields CDR1 SGHDN and CDR2 FVKESK. CDR3 size: 15 residues.

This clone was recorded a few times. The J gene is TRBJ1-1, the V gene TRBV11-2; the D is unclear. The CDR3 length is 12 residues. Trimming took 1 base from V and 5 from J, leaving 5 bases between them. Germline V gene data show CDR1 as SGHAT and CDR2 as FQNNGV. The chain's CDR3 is CASSLAFTEAFF. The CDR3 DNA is TGTGCCAGCAGCTTAGCATTTACTGAAGCTTTCTTT.

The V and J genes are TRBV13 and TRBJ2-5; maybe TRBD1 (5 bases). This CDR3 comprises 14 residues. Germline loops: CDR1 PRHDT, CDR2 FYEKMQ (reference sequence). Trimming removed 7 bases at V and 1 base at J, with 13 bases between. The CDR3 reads CASTSQESQETQYF. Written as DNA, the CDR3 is TGTGCCAGCACCTCACAGGAATCCCAAGAGACCCAGTACTTC.

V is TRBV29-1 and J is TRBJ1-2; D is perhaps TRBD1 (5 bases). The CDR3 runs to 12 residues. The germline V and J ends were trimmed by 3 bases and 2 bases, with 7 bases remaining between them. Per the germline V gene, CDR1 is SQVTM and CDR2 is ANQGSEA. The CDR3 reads CSVDDRNYGYTF. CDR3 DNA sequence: TGCAGCGTTGACGACAGAAACTATGGCTACACCTTC.